Listed below are T cell receptor beta chains from one sample, sequenced in a study of blood T cell repertoires in COVID-19. TCRdb's table, derived via immunoSEQ multiplex PCR, lists solely in-frame clones and lacks some. The table includes some 200,000 clones, 80% to 85% detected once. The sample was peripheral blood. These receptors originate from a woman aged 25 to 39 who had recovered from COVID-19. Both conserved end residues are part of each CDR3. D genes are given only for firm matches. Some rows have no size entry. The others give once, few or many, or a class for an expanded clone.

>TRBV7-2|.|16|.|TRBJ2-3
CASSLDYGGPTDTQYF
TGTGCCAGCAGCTTAGATTACGGGGGGCCCACAGATACGCAGTATTTT
>TRBV28|TRBD2|15|.|TRBJ2-3
CASSSTGRATNTQYF
TGTGCCAGCAGTTCGACCGGGAGGGCCACGAATACGCAGTATTTT
>TRBV11-2|TRBD2|16|.|TRBJ2-2
CASSPRLAANTGELFF
TGTGCCAGCAGCCCCAGACTAGCGGCGAACACCGGGGAGCTGTTTTTT
>TRBV24-1|.|17|.|TRBJ2-3
CATSPRGWTGLTDTQYF
TGTGCCACCAGTCCCCGGGGATGGACTGGGCTCACAGATACGCAGTATTTT
>TRBV9|.|15|.|TRBJ2-5
CASSVVALRVETQYF
TGTGCCAGCAGCGTAGTCGCCCTACGGGTAGAGACCCAGTACTTC
>TRBV4-1|TRBD1|18|.|TRBJ1-4
CASSQEETGGPANEKLFF
TGCGCCAGCAGCCAAGAAGAGACAGGGGGACCTGCGAATGAAAAACTGTTTTTT
>TRBV3-1/TRBV3-2|.|13|.|TRBJ2-3
CASSQGRGDTQYF
TGTGCCAGCAGCCAAGGACGGGGGGATACGCAGTATTTT
>TRBV27|.|13|.|TRBJ2-7
CASSLSRFGEQYF
TGTGCCAGCAGTTTATCGAGGTTCGGCGAGCAGTACTTC
>TRBV15|.|14|.|TRBJ2-5
CATSTPGQLETQYF
TGTGCCACCAGCACCCCGGGACAATTGGAGACCCAGTACTTC
>TRBV10-3|.|16|.|TRBJ2-2
CATLPREAPNTGELFF
TGTGCCACCCTACCCAGGGAAGCCCCGAACACCGGGGAGCTGTTTTTT
>TRBV19|TRBD1|14|.|TRBJ1-1
CASSIQGANTEAFF
TGTGCCAGTAGTATACAGGGGGCGAACACTGAAGCTTTCTTT
>TRBV4-1|.|15|.|TRBJ2-7
CASSRATGEIYEQYF
TGCGCCAGCAGCCGAGCGACAGGTGAAATCTACGAGCAGTACTTC
>TRBV6-5|.|15|once|TRBJ2-4
CASSYSRSSWNIQYF
TGTGCCAGCAGTTACTCGCGGTCCTCCTGGAACATTCAGTACTTC
>TRBV24-1|TRBD1|18|.|TRBJ2-6
CATSDFGQGAAGANVLTF
TGTGCCACCAGTGATTTCGGTCAGGGGGCGGCTGGGGCCAACGTCCTGACTTTC
>TRBV5-8|.|18|.|TRBJ1-6
CASTPDRPGDSYNSPLHF
TGTGCCAGCACCCCCGACAGGCCAGGGGACTCCTATAATTCACCCCTCCACTTT
>TRBV6-5|TRBD2|15|.|TRBJ2-7
CASSRQRETNYEQYF
TGTGCCAGCAGTCGTCAGCGGGAGACAAACTACGAGCAGTACTTC
>TRBV6-6|TRBD2|15|.|TRBJ2-7
CASSYSTSGAYEQYF
TGTGCCAGCAGTTACTCGACTAGCGGGGCCTACGAGCAGTACTTC
>TRBV27|TRBD2|18|.|TRBJ2-7
CASSLSKGGRLAGTEQYF
TGTGCCAGCAGTTTATCGAAGGGCGGTAGGCTAGCGGGAACCGAGCAGTACTTC
>TRBV3-1/TRBV3-2|TRBD2|17|.|TRBJ2-1
CASSQGYRLAGPNEQFF
TGTGCCAGCAGCCAAGGTTATAGACTAGCGGGCCCCAATGAGCAGTTCTTC
>TRBV27|TRBD1|13|once|TRBJ2-5
CASRQGYQETQYF
TGTGCCAGCCGACAGGGGTACCAAGAGACCCAGTACTTC
>TRBV5-1|.|15|.|TRBJ2-2
CASSLIVSGTGELFF
TGCGCCAGCAGCTTGATTGTGTCAGGGACCGGGGAGCTGTTTTTT
>TRBV28|.|14|once|TRBJ2-7
CASSAPYPSYEQYF
TGTGCCAGCAGTGCCCCCTACCCCTCCTACGAGCAGTACTTC
>TRBV15|TRBD1|15|.|TRBJ1-4
CATSTGQGTNEKLFF
TGTGCCACCAGCACCGGACAGGGAACTAATGAAAAACTGTTTTTT
>TRBV27|.|16|.|TRBJ2-1
CASSSTDSTSYNEQFF
TGTGCCAGCAGTTCAACGGACAGCACCTCCTACAATGAGCAGTTCTTC
>TRBV29-1|.|13|.|TRBJ1-1
CSVGRQANTEAFF
TGCAGCGTAGGCAGACAGGCAAACACTGAAGCTTTCTTT
>TRBV27|.|13|.|TRBJ1-3
CASRLASGNTIYF
TGTGCCAGCAGGTTGGCCTCTGGAAACACCATATATTTT
>TRBV7-3|TRBD2|15|once|TRBJ2-1
CASSYSGRMGNEQFF
TGTGCCAGCAGCTATAGCGGGAGGATGGGCAATGAGCAGTTCTTC
>TRBV6-6|TRBD2|15|.|TRBJ2-5
CASRFQPGGGETQYF
TGTGCCAGCAGATTCCAGCCGGGAGGTGGGGAGACCCAGTACTTC
>TRBV28|TRBD1|11|.|TRBJ2-1
CASRQGSEQFF
TGTGCCAGCCGACAGGGGAGTGAGCAGTTCTTC
>TRBV7-9|TRBD2|17|.|TRBJ2-5
CASSSGLAGVDLETQYF
TGTGCCAGCAGCTCTGGACTAGCGGGAGTGGATTTGGAGACCCAGTACTTC
>TRBV7-9|.|12|once|TRBJ2-1
CASSSGYNEQFF
TGTGCCAGCAGCTCAGGGTACAATGAGCAGTTCTTC
>TRBV24-1|.|15|.|TRBJ2-2
CATSDSDRNTGELFF
TGTGCCACCAGTGATAGTGACAGGAACACCGGGGAGCTGTTTTTT
>TRBV28|.|15|.|TRBJ1-4
CASSWLGATNEKLFF
TGTGCCAGCAGTTGGCTTGGTGCAACTAATGAAAAACTGTTTTTT
>TRBV28|.|15|.|TRBJ1-4
CASSRTGPSNEKLFF
TGTGCCAGCAGTCGAACAGGGCCCTCTAATGAAAAACTGTTTTTT
>TRBV18|TRBD1|14|.|TRBJ2-7
CASSSRQGDNEQYF
TGTGCCAGCTCATCTCGACAGGGGGACAACGAGCAGTACTTC
>TRBV27|.|15|.|TRBJ2-7
CASSFSQGFSYEQYF
TGTGCCAGCAGTTTTTCTCAGGGGTTCTCCTACGAGCAGTACTTC
>TRBV29-1|.|13|.|TRBJ1-1
CSVDLQVNTEAFF
TGCAGCGTTGATCTACAGGTGAACACTGAAGCTTTCTTT
>TRBV7-2|.|16|.|TRBJ2-2
CASSLLKLLNTGELFF
TGTGCCAGCAGCTTACTAAAGCTCCTTAACACCGGGGAGCTGTTTTTT
>TRBV19|TRBD2|15|.|TRBJ2-7
CASRVSGRSSYEQYF
TGTGCCAGTAGAGTTAGCGGGCGAAGCTCCTACGAGCAGTACTTC
>TRBV30|.|13|few|TRBJ1-6
CAWSVGQGSPLHF
TGTGCCTGGAGTGTAGGGCAGGGGAGCCCCCTCCACTTT
>TRBV24-1|.|15|once|TRBJ2-2
CATSRSSPETGELFF
TGTGCCACCAGTAGGAGTTCGCCCGAAACCGGGGAGCTGTTTTTT
>TRBV7-9|TRBD1|14|once|TRBJ1-2
CASRDRGWNYGYTF
TGTGCCAGCCGGGACAGGGGCTGGAACTATGGCTACACCTTC
>TRBV4-2|TRBD2|18|.|TRBJ2-1
CASSQDLEGGPGVGEQFF
TGTGCCAGCAGCCAAGATTTGGAGGGAGGGCCGGGGGTCGGAGAGCAGTTCTTC
>TRBV30|TRBD1|13|.|TRBJ1-1
CAWRWTGTTEAFF
TGTGCCTGGAGGTGGACAGGGACCACTGAAGCTTTCTTT
>TRBV4-1|.|12|.|TRBJ1-5
CASSQRRQAQHF
TGCGCCAGCAGCCAACGACGACAGGCCCAGCATTTT
>TRBV24-1|TRBD2|17|few|TRBJ2-4
CATSDQTSGSGENIQYF
TGTGCCACCAGTGATCAAACTAGCGGGAGCGGAGAAAACATTCAGTACTTC
>TRBV28|.|14|.|TRBJ1-5
CASSYFIRGQPQHF
TGTGCCAGCAGCTATTTCATCCGAGGTCAGCCCCAGCATTTT
>TRBV5-1|TRBD2|18|few|TRBJ2-3
CASSSLGRGLAGADTQYF
TGCGCCAGCAGCTCCTTGGGGCGGGGACTAGCGGGAGCAGATACGCAGTATTTT